This TCR beta chain originates from a study of T-cell memory formation after mild COVID-19. One entry per CDR3 protein results from TCRdb running MiXCR on the 5' RACE reads. The profile covers about 400,000 distinct CDR3 sequences, with roughly 17% appearing a single time and 20% to 25% taken by the ten largest. V lost 3 bases and J lost 0, with 19 bases in between. The CDR3 has 18 amino acids. Looked up from germline, CDR1 is SGDLS and CDR2 is YYNGEE. The chain has TRBV9 and TRBJ2-1; D might be TRBD1 or TRBD2, each matching 5 bases. Sequences were obtained from PBMCs or a T cell subset sorted from them (not recorded which). This clonotype was sampled from a man aged 18 to 30 who had mild COVID-19 (a few samples of this study predate the infection). Cell type and time point are not known. This chain's CDR3 is CASSAIRSQGVSYNEQFF. CDR3 DNA sequence: TGTGCCAGCAGCGCCATTCGGTCCCAGGGAGTCTCCTACAATGAGCAGTTCTTC.